These 23 T cell receptor beta chains came from one sample sequenced in a study of T cell responses to AZD1222 COVID-19 vaccine. Data came from immunoSEQ multiplex PCR; TCRdb stores just in-frame clones and leaves some out. The top ten clones hold 4% to 5% of a sample with 50,000 to 65,000 clones, 85% to 90% of them seen once. The specimen comprised peripheral blood, sampled on day 0 of AZD1222 vaccination. Every receptor here comes from an adult in good health.

The V gene is TRBV4-2, the J gene TRBJ1-1, with D hard to call. CDR1 and CDR2 from the germline V gene are LGHNA and YNFKEQ. This CDR3 has 13 residues. V shed 1 base and J shed 6 bases, with 9 bases lying between them. CDR3 region: CASSQVGGSEAFF. CDR3 in DNA: TGTGCCAGCAGCCAAGTCGGAGGGTCTGAAGCTTTCTTT.

The chain employs TRBV18 and TRBJ1-5; D remains unclear. Trimming took 5 bases from V and 3 from J, leaving 14 bases between them. CDR1 is KGHSH, CDR2 LQKENI, per germline. The CDR3 is 15 amino acids. CDR3: CASSSRDGFNQPQHF. The DNA of the CDR3 is TGTGCCAGCTCATCAAGAGACGGATTCAATCAGCCCCAGCATTTT.

The chain combines TRBV6-1 with TRBJ2-2; perhaps TRBD2 as D (6 bases). The CDR3 is 15 amino acids. Germline CDR1 reads MNHNS; CDR2 reads SASEGT. Trimming cost V 4 bases and J 7 bases, with 16 bases left between them. CDR3 sequence: CASSGAGGQDGELFF. Here the CDR3 DNA reads TGTGCCAGCAGTGGAGCCGGGGGTCAGGACGGGGAGCTGTTTTTT.

The chain carries TRBV18 and TRBJ1-4, with no clear D. CDR3 size: 17 residues. Germline V CDR1 and CDR2: KGHSH, LQKENI. V was pared by 3 bases and J by 0 bases, with 14 bases between. The CDR3, as DNA: TGTGCCAGCTCACCCCAGCCCAGTCTTACAACTAATGAAAAACTGTTTTTT. Translating gives CASSPQPSLTTNEKLFF.

The chain employs TRBV6-1 and TRBJ1-1; 7 bases agree with TRBD1. Germline V gene lookup returns CDR1 MNHNS and CDR2 SASEGT. This CDR3 is 13 amino acids long. Trimming cost V 2 bases and J 7 bases; bases outside gene matches: 4. This CDR3 is CASSETGAREAFF. In DNA form, the CDR3 reads TGTGCCAGCAGTGAAACAGGGGCCCGTGAAGCTTTCTTT.

The rearrangement joins TRBV7-2 to TRBJ2-2, with no clear D. V shed 1 base and J shed 4 bases, with 16 bases lying between them. The germline CDR1 and CDR2 sequences are SGHTA and FQGNSA. The CDR3 covers 17 residues. CDR3 sequence reads: CASSLVDGLSLTGELFF. The CDR3 coding sequence is TGTGCCAGCAGCTTAGTCGACGGGTTGAGTCTCACCGGGGAGCTGTTTTTT.

The V gene is TRBV6-5, the J gene TRBJ1-5, with a weak D call TRBD1 (6 bases). V lost 6 bases and J 2 bases, leaving 14 bases between the germline ends. Germline CDR1 reads MNHEY; CDR2 reads SVGAGI. The length of the CDR3 is 15 residues. The CDR3 sequence: CASRRTGYGNQPQHF. DNA for the CDR3: TGTGCCAGCAGGCGAACAGGGTACGGCAATCAGCCCCAGCATTTT.

As for this clone: Germline is not matched at one junction end, which may reflect a read error. The chain has TRBV5-3 and TRBJ1-4; no clear D. TRBV5-3 is an ORF, with its function uncertain. CDR3 size: 13 residues. The CDR3 DNA reads TGTGCCAGAAGCTTCCGGCTTAATGAAAACCTGTTTTTT. Its translation: CARSFRLNENLFF.

Written as DNA, the CDR3 is TGTGCCAGCGGGTACACTGAAGCTTTCTTT. The encoded protein is CASGYTEAFF. This sequence joins TRBV2 and TRBJ1-1; D call uncertain. The CDR3 runs to 10 residues. Germline V lookup: CDR1 SNHLY, CDR2 FYNNEI. V lost 8 bases, J lost 3 bases, and 4 bases lay in between.

This chain links TRBV30 with TRBJ1-5; the match to TRBD1 covers 7 bases. Trimming removed 8 bases from V and 7 bases from J; junction bases left unmatched: 14. The CDR3 runs to 14 residues. Germline lookup yields CDR1 GTSNPN and CDR2 SVGIG (reference sequence). The chain's CDR3 is CAQKPTGREQPQHF. For the CDR3, the DNA is TGTGCCCAGAAACCGACAGGGAGGGAACAGCCCCAGCATTTT.

This chain links TRBV15 with TRBJ2-3; D possibly uses TRBD1 or TRBD2 (5 bases each). Trimming removed 1 base from V and 3 bases from J, with 5 bases in between. Germline loops: CDR1 LNHNV, CDR2 YYDKDF (reference sequence). The CDR3 is 13 residues long. CDR3 loop: CATSRGGTDTQYF. The CDR3 bases are TGTGCCACCAGCAGAGGGGGGACAGATACGCAGTATTTT.

The chain combines TRBV7-2 with TRBJ1-6, with D perhaps matching TRBD1 (5 bases). The CDR3 extends over 17 amino acids. The V end lost 1 base, the J end lost 1 base, and 11 bases lay between the germline ends. The germline CDR1 and CDR2 sequences are SGHTA and FQGNSA. The CDR3 sequence: CASSLVDSLSYNSPLHF. In nucleotides, the CDR3 is TGTGCCAGCAGCTTAGTCGACAGTCTATCCTATAATTCACCCCTCCACTTT.

The chain has TRBV7-3 and TRBJ1-2, with TRBD1 as a possible D gene (5 bases). Germline CDR1 SGHTA, CDR2 FQGTGA. The length of the CDR3 is 13 residues. Trimming took 4 bases from V and 8 from J, leaving 14 bases between them. The CDR3 sequence is CASSSRGRDGYTF. As DNA, the CDR3 is TGTGCCAGCAGCTCCCGAGGGAGGGACGGCTACACCTTC.

The J gene is TRBJ2-3, the V gene TRBV4-1; no clear D. From germline, CDR1 is MGHRA and CDR2 YSYEKL. V gave up 1 base and J gave up 0 bases, with 5 bases separating them. The CDR3 covers 14 residues. CDR3 in DNA: TGCGCCAGCAGCCAAGCTGGCAGCACAGATACGCAGTATTTT. Encoded protein: CASSQAGSTDTQYF.

The chain uses TRBV12-3 or TRBV12-4 and TRBJ1-5; unclear D gene. The CDR3 spans 13 residues. V lost 5 bases, J lost 6 bases, and 11 bases lay in between. CDR3 DNA: TGTGCCAGCAGTAAAGCCAGGAGTCAGCCCCAGCATTTT. This codes for CASSKARSQPQHF.

In this sample, this clone turned up once. The chain is built from TRBV7-9 and TRBJ2-7; the D gene is possibly TRBD1 (6 bases). CDR1 is SEHNR and CDR2 is FQNEAQ in the germline V gene (reference sequence). CDR3 size: 15 residues. The V end lost 4 bases, the J end lost 6 bases, and 19 bases lay between the germline ends. Written as DNA, the CDR3 is TGTGCCAGCAGCTCCACCCTACAGGGTTGGACCGAGCAGTACTTC. Protein product: CASSSTLQGWTEQYF.

The chain joins TRBV19 to TRBJ1-3; a possible D gene is TRBD1 (6 bases). Germline CDR1 LNHDA, CDR2 SQIVND (reference sequence). The CDR3 totals 15 residues. Trimming left V 4 bases short and J 9 bases short, with 19 bases between. Written as DNA, the CDR3 is TGTGCCAGTAGTAATGAGTGGACAGCGCGGCGCACCATATATTTT. Its translation is CASSNEWTARRTIYF.

The chain combines TRBV5-1 with TRBJ1-2; possibly TRBD1 for D (5 bases). The germline V and J ends were trimmed by 4 bases and 4 bases, with 8 bases remaining between them. CDR3 length: 12 residues. Germline values: CDR1 SGHRS, CDR2 YFSETQ. CDR3 sequence: CASSPTGYGYTF. CDR3 nucleotides: TGCGCCAGCAGCCCAACAGGCTATGGCTACACCTTC.

The chain links TRBV7-8 to TRBJ1-1, with a weak D call TRBD1 (6 bases). CDR3 size: 16 residues. The germline V and J ends were trimmed by 2 bases and 0 bases, with 13 bases remaining between them. Germline V CDR1 and CDR2: SGHVS, FQNEAQ. CDR3 sequence reads: CASSLRGGRMNTEAFF. CDR3 bases: TGTGCCAGCAGCTTACGGGGGGGGCGCATGAACACTGAAGCTTTCTTT. The full variable domain, rest sourced from reference TRBV7-8 and TRBJ1-1, is GAGVSQSPRYKVAKRGQDVALRCDPISGHVSLFWYQQALGQGPEFLTYFQNEAQLDKSGLPSDRFFAERPEGSVSTLKIQRTQQEDSAVYLCASSLRGGRMNTEAFFGQGTRLTVV.

CDR3 loop: CSVGEGQSAYEQYF. The DNA of the CDR3 is TGCAGCGTCGGGGAAGGACAGTCTGCCTACGAGCAGTACTTC. V usage is TRBV29-1 and J usage is TRBJ2-7, with D maybe TRBD1 (6 bases). The length of the CDR3 is 14 residues. CDR1 and CDR2 from the germline V gene are SQVTM and ANQGSEA. The V end lost 6 bases, the J end lost 2 bases, and 17 bases lay between the germline ends.

The genes are TRBV29-1 and TRBJ2-7; the match to TRBD1 covers 7 bases. Trimming cost V 5 bases and J 1 base; bases outside gene matches: 5. Germline V gene data show CDR1 as SQVTM and CDR2 as ANQGSEA. This CDR3 spans 13 amino acids. In DNA form, the CDR3 reads TGCAGCGTTCGTGGACAGGATTCCTACGAGCAGTACTTC. Its translation: CSVRGQDSYEQYF.

The chain carries TRBV18 and TRBJ2-2; D is ambiguous. The V end was cut by 10 bases, the J end by 2 bases, with 14 bases between. The CDR3 is 14 residues long. Germline V gene lookup returns CDR1 KGHSH and CDR2 LQKENI. This CDR3 is CATRPGQNTGELFF. CDR3 coding DNA: TGTGCCACCAGACCCGGGCAAAACACCGGGGAGCTGTTTTTT.

This clone was seen once. V usage is TRBV2 and J usage is TRBJ1-3; D call uncertain. V was pared by 4 bases and J by 0 bases, with 13 bases between. CDR1 and CDR2 from the germline V gene are SNHLY and FYNNEI. The CDR3 runs 16 residues. CDR3 residues: CASSVHRKSSGNTIYF. The CDR3 DNA is TGTGCCAGCAGTGTTCATCGGAAAAGCTCTGGAAACACCATATATTTT.